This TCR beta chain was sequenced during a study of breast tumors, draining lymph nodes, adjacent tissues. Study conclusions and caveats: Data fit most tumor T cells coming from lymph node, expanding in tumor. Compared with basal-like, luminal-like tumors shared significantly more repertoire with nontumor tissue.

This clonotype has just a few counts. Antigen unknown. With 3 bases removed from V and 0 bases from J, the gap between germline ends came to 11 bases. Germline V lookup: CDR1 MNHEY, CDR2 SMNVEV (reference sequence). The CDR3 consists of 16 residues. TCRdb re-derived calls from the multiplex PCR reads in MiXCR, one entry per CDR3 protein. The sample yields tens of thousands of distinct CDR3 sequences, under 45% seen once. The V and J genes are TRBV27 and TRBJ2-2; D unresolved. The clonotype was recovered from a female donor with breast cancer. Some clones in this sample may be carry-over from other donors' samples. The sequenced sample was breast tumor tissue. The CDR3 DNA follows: TGTGCCAGCAGTTTTTATTTTGGAGCGAACACCGGGGAGCTGTTTTTT. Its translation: CASSFYFGANTGELFF.